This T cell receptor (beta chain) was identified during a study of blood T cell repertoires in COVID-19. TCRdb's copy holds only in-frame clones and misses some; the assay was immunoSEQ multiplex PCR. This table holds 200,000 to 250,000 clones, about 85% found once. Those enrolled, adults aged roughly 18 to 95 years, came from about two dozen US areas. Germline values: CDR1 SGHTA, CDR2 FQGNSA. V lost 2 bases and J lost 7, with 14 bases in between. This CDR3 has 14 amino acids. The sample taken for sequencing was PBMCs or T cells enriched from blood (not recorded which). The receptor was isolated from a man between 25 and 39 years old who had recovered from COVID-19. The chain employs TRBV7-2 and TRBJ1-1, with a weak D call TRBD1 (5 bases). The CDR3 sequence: CASSLNWGDGEAFF. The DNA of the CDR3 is TGTGCCAGCAGCTTAAATTGGGGGGACGGTGAAGCTTTCTTT. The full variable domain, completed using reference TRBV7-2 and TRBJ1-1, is GAGVSQSPSNKVTEKGKDVELRCDPISGHTALYWYRQSLGQGLEFLIYFQGNSAPDKSGLPSDRFSAERTGGSVSTLTIQRTQQEDSAVYLCASSLNWGDGEAFFGQGTRLTVV.